The 8 T cell receptor beta chains presented below share a single source sample, sequenced in a study of blood T cell repertoires in COVID-19. Measured with immunoSEQ multiplex PCR; TCRdb has only the in-frame clones, and not every one. The table shows about 200,000 clones, with more than 75% occurring only once. The sample consisted of peripheral blood. The source of these receptors is a man aged 40-49 years with active or convalescent COVID-19.

The chain uses TRBV6-2 or TRBV6-3 and TRBJ1-5, with TRBD1 identical over 12 bases. Germline CDR1 is MNHEY and CDR2 is SVGEGT. The CDR3 runs to 18 residues. Unmatched junction bases numbered 10, after V lost 0 bases and J lost 7 bases. CDR3 loop: CASSYSGQGARSLQPQHF. CDR3 DNA: TGTGCCAGCAGTTACTCGGGACAGGGGGCGCGAAGTCTCCAGCCCCAGCATTTT.

This clone was picked up a small number of times. The chain recombines TRBV27 with TRBJ1-1; tentative D call: TRBD1 (6 bases). V was cut by 2 bases and J by 1 base, with 17 bases left in between. This CDR3 is 17 amino acids long. CDR1 is MNHEY and CDR2 is SMNVEV in the germline V gene (reference sequence). CDR3 region: CASSLLGGASRNTEAFF. As DNA, the CDR3 is TGTGCCAGCAGTTTACTAGGGGGGGCCTCCCGGAACACTGAAGCTTTCTTT.

This sequence joins TRBV18 and TRBJ1-2; 11 bases agree with TRBD1. This CDR3 has 17 amino acids. V was clipped by 5 bases and J by 2 bases; unmatched bases: 10. CDR1 KGHSH and CDR2 LQKENI come from the germline V gene. The CDR3 DNA reads TGTGCCAGCTCAACCGGGACAGGGGGTTTTGCGAACTATGGCTACACCTTC. Residues: CASSTGTGGFANYGYTF. Drawing the rest from reference TRBV18 and TRBJ1-2, the complete variable domain is NAGVMQNPRHLVRRRGQEARLRCSPMKGHSHVYWYRQLPEEGLKFMVYLQKENIIDESGMPKERFSAEFPKEGPSILRIQQVVRGDSAAYFCASSTGTGGFANYGYTFGSGTRLTVV.

The chain uses TRBV5-1 and TRBJ1-4; D remains unclear. Per the germline V gene, CDR1 is SGHRS and CDR2 is YFSETQ. The CDR3 contains 14 residues. V gave up 3 bases and J gave up 2 bases, with 8 bases separating them. This CDR3 is CASSSPGTNEKLFF. Here the CDR3 DNA reads TGCGCCAGCAGCTCACCCGGGACTAATGAAAAACTGTTTTTT.

The chain carries TRBV18 and TRBJ2-3; D may be TRBD2 (5 bases). Germline loops: CDR1 KGHSH, CDR2 LQKENI. The CDR3 is made up of 15 amino acids. Trimming took off 3 bases at V and 4 bases at J, with 14 bases between the two ends. CDR3 sequence: CASSPASPFSDTQYF. CDR3 bases: TGTGCCAGCTCACCGGCTAGCCCTTTTTCAGATACGCAGTATTTT.

As regards this clone: This sample also contains other DNA sequences that code for the same CDR3. The chain couples TRBV6-5 to TRBJ2-7; 8 bases are a match to TRBD1. Germline loops: CDR1 MNHEY, CDR2 SVGAGI. The CDR3 length is 13 residues. The trim removed 5 bases at V and 2 bases at J, leaving 2 bases unmatched. CDR3 sequence reads: CASSRDRTYEQYF. CDR3 in DNA: TGTGCCAGCAGTAGGGACAGGACCTACGAGCAGTACTTC.

This sequence joins TRBV5-1 and TRBJ2-1, with 11 bases aligning to TRBD2. The CDR3 runs 20 residues. Losses at the gene ends were 0 bases for V and 0 bases for J; bases not matched to a gene: 11. CDR1 is SGHRS, CDR2 YFSETQ, per germline. The CDR3 nucleotides are TGCGCCAGCAGCTTGGCCTACGGGACTAGCGGTACCAGCTCCTACAATGAGCAGTTCTTC. This translates into CASSLAYGTSGTSSYNEQFF.

V gene TRBV3-1 (or the pseudogene TRBV3-2) combines with J gene TRBJ2-5; TRBD2 agrees at 7 bases. With 2 bases clipped from V and 6 bases from J, the junction kept 6 bases outside the gene matches. CDR1 is LGHDT and CDR2 is YNNKEL in the germline V gene (reference sequence). The CDR3 has 14 amino acids. The chain's CDR3 is CASSQSGGMKTQYF. CDR3 coding DNA: TGTGCCAGCAGCCAATCCGGGGGGATGAAGACCCAGTACTTC.